This T cell receptor (beta chain) was profiled in a study of blood T cell repertoires in COVID-19. Profiling relied on immunoSEQ multiplex PCR, and the TCRdb table lists in-frame clones only, not all of them. The sample records 140,000 or so clones, roughly 80% being singletons. The CDR3 loop spans 14 amino acids. CDR1 and CDR2 (germline): MNHEY, SMNVEV (reference sequence). V shed 5 bases and J 7 bases; nucleotides not matched to a gene: 3. V usage is TRBV27 and J usage is TRBJ1-6, with 9 positions matching TRBD1. The receptor was isolated from a man over 45 with acute or convalescent COVID-19. The sequencing sample was made of peripheral blood. CDR3 sequence: CASSTTGGNSPLHF. CDR3 nucleotide sequence: TGTGCCAGCAGTACGACAGGGGGGAATTCACCCCTCCACTTT.